Sequencing of this T cell receptor beta chain was carried out in a study of blood T cell repertoires in COVID-19. Study-level information: Specimens from acute and convalescent COVID-19 originated in the United States, Italy and Spain. From T cells, B-cell-depleted T cells, or PBMCs came the material, which was cDNA or gDNA.

Per the original data handling: Amplifying reference gene primers gave estimates of nucleated cell counts. This table comes from immunoSEQ multiplex PCR, and its TCRdb copy is limited to in-frame clones, with some not included. V and J calls and clone size come straight from that table; D and trimming were deduced from the DNA. The table lists 220,000 or so clones, about four fifths of them singletons. The CDR3 has 18 residues. Germline V lookup: CDR1 SGHRS, CDR2 YFSETQ. V lost 4 bases to trimming and J lost 4 bases; unmatched junction nucleotides: 18. The source is a woman aged 60-75 years with acute or convalescent COVID-19. The gene calls are TRBV5-1 and TRBJ1-1; 8 positions match TRBD1. Source material: peripheral blood. The CDR3 DNA sequence: TGCGCCAGCAGCCTTAAATCCTCGGGGCCAGGGGGCGGCACTGAAGCTTTCTTT. Its protein product is CASSLKSSGPGGGTEAFF.